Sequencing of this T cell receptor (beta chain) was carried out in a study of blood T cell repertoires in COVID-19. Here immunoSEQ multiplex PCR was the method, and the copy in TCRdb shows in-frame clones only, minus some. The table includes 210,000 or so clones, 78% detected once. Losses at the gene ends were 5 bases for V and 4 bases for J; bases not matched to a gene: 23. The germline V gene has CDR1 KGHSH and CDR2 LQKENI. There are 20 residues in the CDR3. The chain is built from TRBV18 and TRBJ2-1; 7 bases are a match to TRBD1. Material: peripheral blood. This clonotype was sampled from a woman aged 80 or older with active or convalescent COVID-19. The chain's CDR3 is CASSGQAVEEPSWGYNEQFF. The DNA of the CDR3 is TGTGCCAGCTCAGGACAGGCCGTGGAGGAACCGTCGTGGGGATACAATGAGCAGTTCTTC.